This TCR beta chain came from a study of Ad26.COV2.S vaccination and SARS-CoV-2 variants. Germline loops: CDR1 MGHRA, CDR2 YSYEKL. V lost 4 bases to trimming and J lost 2 bases; unmatched junction nucleotides: 2. The length of the CDR3 is 15 residues. Treatment here: around 19 received Ad26.COV2.S at low or high dose, single or two shots; 5 received placebo; per-sample allocation not given. Specimen acquisition occurred on day 63 following the initial vaccine or placebo injection. Here immunoSEQ multiplex PCR was the method, and the copy in TCRdb shows in-frame clones only, minus some. The sample has approximately 400,000 clones, roughly 80% seen once.

The origin of this receptor is a person between 18 and 59 years old who received the Ad26.COV2.S COVID-19 vaccine or a placebo. The specimen comprised peripheral blood, sampled in a trial of Ad26.COV2.S vaccine versus placebo. The genes are TRBV4-1 and TRBJ1-5; TRBD1 matches at 10 bases. The CDR3: CASSPGQGGNQPQHF. For the CDR3, the DNA is TGCGCCAGCAGCCCAGGACAGGGGGGCAATCAGCCCCAGCATTTT.